A selection of T cell receptor beta chains follows, all from one sample in a study of cytotoxic CD8 clonotypes in ibrutinib-treated CLL. Using immunoSEQ multiplex PCR, the repertoire was profiled, and TCRdb retains in-frame clones only, with some absent. In the table there are 200,000 to 250,000 clones, roughly three quarters of which are singletons. Sample: PBMCs, taken after 12 months of ibrutinib treatment. These receptors were obtained from a human donor with chronic lymphocytic leukemia. Both conserved end residues are part of each CDR3. The D gene is left open where the match is weak. Expanded clones get a size class; other rows say once, few or many, or leave the size out.

cdr3_aa cdr3_nt d_call clone_size j_call v_call
CASSGDSYEQYF TGCGCCAGCAGTGGGGACAGCTACGAGCAGTACTTC TRBD1 many TRBJ2-7 TRBV10-1
CASSRTEGVTEAFF TGCGCCAGCAGCCGGACAGAGGGCGTCACTGAAGCTTTCTTT NA NA TRBJ1-1 TRBV5-1
CASSYSFVDRKEKLFF TGTGCCAGCAGTTACTCGTTTGTGGACAGAAAAGAAAAACTGTTTTTT NA NA TRBJ1-4 TRBV6-5
CASSFGTDGLEAFF TGTGCCAGCAGTTTCGGTACAGATGGACTTGAAGCTTTCTTT NA once TRBJ1-1 TRBV28
CASSSDLTGEKLFF TGTGCCAGCAGTTCCGACCTGACGGGAGAAAAACTGTTTTTT NA NA TRBJ1-4 TRBV6-6
CASSVEGGVPDEQFF TGTGCCAGCAGCGTAGAAGGGGGAGTTCCGGATGAGCAGTTCTTC NA NA TRBJ2-1 TRBV9
CASSPQGQDTEAFF TGCGCCAGCAGCCCCCAGGGCCAGGACACTGAAGCTTTCTTT NA NA TRBJ1-1 TRBV5-1
CASSDDGMTPLHF TGTGCCAGCAGTGACGACGGGATGACACCCCTCCACTTT NA few TRBJ1-6 TRBV6-4
CASSLALGEKLFF TGTGCCAGCAGCTTAGCGCTAGGTGAAAAACTGTTTTTT NA NA TRBJ1-4 TRBV7-6
CASSLERVRYNEQFF TGCGCCAGCAGCTTGGAACGGGTCCGGTACAATGAGCAGTTCTTC NA NA TRBJ2-1 TRBV5-1
CASSPARGRTEAFF TGTGCCAGCTCACCAGCGAGGGGTAGGACTGAAGCTTTCTTT NA NA TRBJ1-1 TRBV18
CASGGTGRNTEAFF TGTGCCAGCGGGGGGACAGGGCGAAACACTGAAGCTTTCTTT TRBD1 NA TRBJ1-1 TRBV11-2
CASSLEDWYWENEQFF TGTGCCAGCAGCTTAGAGGACTGGTATTGGGAGAATGAGCAGTTCTTC NA NA TRBJ2-1 TRBV11-1
CAIAPGASVHEQYF TGTGCCATCGCTCCCGGGGCTAGCGTCCACGAGCAGTACTTC NA NA TRBJ2-7 TRBV10-3
CASSQDPGEETQYF TGCGCCAGCAGCCAAGATCCAGGAGAGGAGACCCAGTACTTC NA once TRBJ2-5 TRBV4-1
CATSRSSGHEQFF TGTGCCACCAGCAGATCCTCGGGCCATGAGCAGTTCTTC NA NA TRBJ2-1 TRBV15
CASSYSWDNTEAFF TGTGCCAGCAGTTACTCATGGGATAACACTGAAGCTTTCTTT NA NA TRBJ1-1 TRBV6-5
CASSPTGSNQPQHF TGCGCCAGCAGTCCGACAGGGAGCAATCAGCCCCAGCATTTT TRBD1 NA TRBJ1-5 TRBV10-2
CASSSTGTSGRGNEQFF TGTGCCAGCAGCTCAACCGGGACTAGCGGGAGGGGCAATGAGCAGTTCTTC TRBD2 NA TRBJ2-1 TRBV7-6
CAISEPAGDSASQPQHF TGTGCCATCAGTGAGCCCGCGGGGGACTCGGCAAGTCAGCCCCAGCATTTT NA many TRBJ1-5 TRBV10-3
CASTTVLSSTDTQYF TGTGCCAGCACTACTGTCCTGTCCTCCACAGATACGCAGTATTTT NA NA TRBJ2-3 TRBV28
CASGLAQGPDTQYF TGTGCTAGTGGTTTGGCCCAGGGACCAGATACGCAGTATTTT NA NA TRBJ2-3 TRBV12-5
CASSYQGDQYF TGTGCCAGCAGTTACCAGGGCGACCAGTACTTC NA NA TRBJ2-5 TRBV6-5
CASSLGSQGQTYTF TGCGCCAGCAGCTTGGGCTCCCAGGGTCAGACTTACACCTTC NA few TRBJ1-2 TRBV5-1
CASSLDAPGQPQHF TGCGCCAGCAGCTTGGACGCCCCGGGTCAGCCCCAGCATTTT NA NA TRBJ1-5 TRBV5-1
CASSPGTPDYGYTF TGTGCCAGCTCACCCGGGACGCCAGACTATGGCTACACCTTC NA NA TRBJ1-2 TRBV18
CASSRTLAGTYEQYF TGTGCCAGCAGCCGGACATTAGCGGGAACCTACGAGCAGTACTTC TRBD2 NA TRBJ2-7 TRBV27
CASSLTGVTNEKLFF TGCGCCAGCAGCTTGACAGGGGTCACTAATGAAAAACTGTTTTTT TRBD1 NA TRBJ1-4 TRBV5-1
CASSYGTGVGANVLTF TGTGCCAGCAGTTACGGGACAGGGGTTGGGGCCAACGTCCTGACTTTC TRBD1 once TRBJ2-6 TRBV6-6
CAWSVGGADNEQFF TGTGCCTGGAGTGTGGGTGGGGCGGACAACGAGCAGTTCTTC NA NA TRBJ2-1 TRBV30
CASSPPLGGPWTDTQYF TGTGCCAGCTCACCACCGCTGGGGGGCCCCTGGACAGATACGCAGTATTTT NA NA TRBJ2-3 TRBV18
CATLSGQNYGYTF TGTGCCACCTTGTCGGGACAGAACTATGGCTACACCTTC TRBD1 NA TRBJ1-2 TRBV28
CASRTSGTFTSF TGTGCCAGTAGGACCTCCGGGACATTCACTTCCTTC NA NA TRBJ1-2 TRBV19
CASSRGARGTETQYF TGTGCCAGCAGTCGGGGGGCGAGGGGTACGGAGACCCAGTACTTC NA NA TRBJ2-5 TRBV27
CASSISKGQETQYF TGTGCCAGCAGTATCAGTAAGGGTCAAGAGACCCAGTACTTC NA NA TRBJ2-5 TRBV28
CASSWTGSGQPQHF TGTGCCAGCAGTTGGACAGGGTCCGGTCAGCCCCAGCATTTT TRBD1 NA TRBJ1-5 TRBV6-5
CASTLNPPAAEIGTQYF TGCGCCAGCACCTTAAACCCCCCGGCCGCAGAAATTGGGACCCAGTACTTC NA NA TRBJ2-5 TRBV5-1
CASRAGPPRYGYTF TGTGCCAGCAGGGCGGGTCCCCCCCGATATGGCTACACCTTC NA NA TRBJ1-2 TRBV6-1
CAWSPRCEGADTQYF TGTGCCTGGAGCCCACGGTGCGAGGGAGCAGATACGCAGTATTTT NA NA TRBJ2-3 TRBV30
CASTRGARNEQFF TGTGCCAGCACGCGGGGAGCGAGGAATGAGCAGTTCTTC NA NA TRBJ2-1 TRBV7-8
CASSFTSGVPYEQYF TGTGCCAGCAGTTTCACCAGCGGGGTCCCCTACGAGCAGTACTTC TRBD2 NA TRBJ2-7 TRBV27
CASSQSGELFF TGTGCCAGCAGCCAGTCAGGGGAGCTGTTTTTT NA NA TRBJ2-2 TRBV14
CAIRQGANYGYTF TGTGCCATCAGACAGGGAGCTAACTATGGCTACACCTTC TRBD1 many TRBJ1-2 TRBV2
CASSSPGGTDSNQPQHF TGTGCCAGCAGTTCCCCCGGGGGGACTGATAGCAATCAGCCCCAGCATTTT NA NA TRBJ1-5 TRBV28
CSVAGTEQETQYF TGCAGCGTAGCCGGGACAGAGCAAGAGACCCAGTACTTC TRBD1 once TRBJ2-5 TRBV29-1
CASSGQAGSYEQYF TGTGCCAGTAGTGGGCAGGCCGGCTCCTACGAGCAGTACTTC NA NA TRBJ2-7 TRBV19
CATSRDLGGGPTGTQYF TGTGCCACCAGCAGAGATCTCGGCGGCGGCCCGACCGGTACGCAGTATTTT NA once TRBJ2-3 TRBV15
CASRGTVSTDTQYF TGTGCCAGCAGGGGGACAGTCAGCACAGATACGCAGTATTTT TRBD1 once TRBJ2-3 TRBV6-1
CASSLRTSGGPDTQYF TGCGCCAGCAGCTTAAGGACTAGCGGAGGACCGGATACGCAGTATTTT TRBD2 NA TRBJ2-3 TRBV5-1
CASSLVGRAAGANVLTF TGTGCCAGCAGCTTGGTAGGCAGGGCCGCTGGGGCCAACGTCCTGACTTTC NA NA TRBJ2-6 TRBV5-8
CASSLGTGPRRDEQYF TGCGCCAGCAGCTTGGGGACAGGACCCAGAAGAGACGAGCAGTACTTC TRBD1 NA TRBJ2-7 TRBV5-1
CASSLVGGEAFF TGCGCCAGCAGCTTGGTCGGGGGAGAAGCTTTCTTT NA once TRBJ1-1 TRBV5-1
CASSEAGGAYEQFF TGTGCCAGCAGTGAGGCGGGAGGCGCCTATGAGCAGTTCTTC TRBD2 NA TRBJ2-1 TRBV6-4
CASSPGHPSGTQYF TGTGCCAGCTCACCCGGACATCCCAGCGGGACCCAGTACTTC NA NA TRBJ2-5 TRBV18
CASKRPGWVSQPQHF TGTGCCAGCAAAAGGCCGGGCTGGGTTAGTCAGCCCCAGCATTTT NA NA TRBJ1-5 TRBV6-1